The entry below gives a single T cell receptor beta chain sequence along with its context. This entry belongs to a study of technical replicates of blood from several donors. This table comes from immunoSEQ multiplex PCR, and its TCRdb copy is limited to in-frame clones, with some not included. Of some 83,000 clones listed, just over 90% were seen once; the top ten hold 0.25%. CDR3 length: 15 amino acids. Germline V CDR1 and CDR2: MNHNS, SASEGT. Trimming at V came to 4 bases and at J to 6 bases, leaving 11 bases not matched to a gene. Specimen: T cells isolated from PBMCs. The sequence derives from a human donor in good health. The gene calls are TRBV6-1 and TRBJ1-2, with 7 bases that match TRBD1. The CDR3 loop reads CASSVTGALGDGYTF. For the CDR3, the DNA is TGTGCCAGCAGTGTTACAGGGGCCCTAGGCGATGGCTACACCTTC.